A selection of T cell receptor beta chains follows, all from one sample in a study of regulatory T cells in long-lasting Graves disease. TCRdb re-derived calls from the multiplex PCR reads in MiXCR, one entry per CDR3 protein. The sample yields hundreds of thousands of distinct CDR3 sequences, roughly 20% seen once. The source material was peripheral blood mononuclear cells (PBMCs), sampled when the disease was refractory, from a patient treated with antithyroid drugs. The receptors shown here come from a female donor with Graves disease. CDR3s include the opening cysteine and the closing phenylalanine or tryptophan. A D gene is named only where the DNA matches it firmly. Not all rows give a size; the values are once, few, many and, for expanded clones, a class.

>TRBD1|many|TRBJ1-1|TRBV2
CASVPGTGGLRAFF
TGTGCCAGCGTCCCCGGGACAGGGGGTCTAAGGGCTTTCTTT
>NA|many|TRBJ1-5|TRBV10-3
CAISGGYSNQPQHF
TGTGCCATCAGTGGGGGTTATAGCAATCAGCCCCAGCATTTT
>NA|NA|TRBJ2-2|TRBV28
CASSLSISTGELSF
TGTGCCAGCAGTTTATCCATTTCCACCGGGGAGCTGTCTTTT
>TRBD1|many|TRBJ1-1|TRBV12-3/TRBV12-4
CASSTWTGGAPSGTEAFF
TGTGCCAGCAGTACATGGACAGGGGGCGCTCCTAGTGGGACTGAAGCTTTCTTT
>NA|few|TRBJ1-2|TRBV6-2/TRBV6-3
CASSYREKDGYTF
TGTGCCAGCAGTTACAGGGAAAAGGATGGCTACACCTTC
>TRBD1|few|TRBJ2-1|TRBV20-1
CSAGRDRRLSSYNEQFF
TGCAGTGCTGGCCGGGACAGGCGTCTGAGCTCCTACAATGAGCAGTTCTTC
>NA|once|TRBJ2-3|TRBV27
CASSLIGGTDTQYF
TGTGCCAGCAGTTTAATAGGAGGCACAGATACGCAGTATTTT
>NA|many|TRBJ2-7|TRBV28
CASSFQNYEQYF
TGTGCCAGCAGTTTTCAGAACTACGAGCAGTACTTC
>TRBD2|NA|TRBJ2-2|TRBV7-3
CASSVSLAGGNTGELFF
TGTGCCAGCAGCGTGTCCCTAGCGGGGGGGAACACCGGGGAGCTGTTTTTT
>TRBD1|few|TRBJ2-5|TRBV14
CASSKGDRVETQYF
TGTGCCAGCAGCAAAGGGGACAGGGTGGAGACCCAGTACTTC
>NA|NA|TRBJ1-6|TRBV3-1
CASSQGPAGENVPPLHF
TGTGCCAGCAGCCAAGGCCCGGCGGGGGAAAACGTTCCACCCCTCCACTTT
>NA|many|TRBJ1-1|TRBV12-3/TRBV12-4
CASSLTGEAFF
TGTGCCAGCAGTTTGACAGGTGAAGCTTTCTTT
>NA|NA|TRBJ1-1|TRBV4-2
CASSQAEAAGTEAFF
TGTGCCAGCAGCCAGGCTGAAGCCGCCGGCACTGAAGCTTTCTTT
>NA|many|TRBJ1-1|TRBV5-1
CASSFGQASGTEAFF
TGCGCCAGCAGCTTCGGCCAGGCATCGGGGACTGAAGCTTTCTTT
>NA|NA|TRBJ2-7|TRBV7-9
CASSPPVSPTYEQYF
TGTGCCAGCAGCCCGCCCGTGTCGCCCACCTACGAGCAGTACTTC
>NA|few|TRBJ1-4|TRBV7-9
CASSPPALGEKLFF
TGTGCCAGCAGCCCGCCGGCCCTGGGAGAAAAACTGTTTTTT
>NA|many|TRBJ1-5|TRBV24-1
CATSQGFQPQHF
TGTGCCACCAGCCAGGGGTTTCAGCCCCAGCATTTT
>NA|few|TRBJ2-7|TRBV29-1
CGVVVDARYEQYF
TGCGGCGTCGTAGTGGACGCCCGGTACGAGCAGTACTTC
>TRBD1|NA|TRBJ1-1|TRBV27
CASGQGAGVGTEAFF
TGTGCCAGCGGACAGGGGGCGGGGGTGGGCACTGAAGCTTTCTTT
>TRBD1|NA|TRBJ1-1|TRBV20-1
CSATTGLVTEAFF
TGCAGTGCAACGACAGGGTTGGTCACTGAAGCTTTCTTT
>TRBD1|many|TRBJ1-5|TRBV18
CASSIDRDQPQHF
TGTGCCAGCTCAATTGACAGGGACCAGCCCCAGCATTTT
>NA|few|TRBJ2-2|TRBV7-3
CASSPLGARGAGELFF
TGTGCCAGCAGCCCCTTGGGGGCTCGGGGAGCCGGGGAGCTGTTTTTT
>NA|few|TRBJ1-3|TRBV30
CAWHSAGGNTIYF
TGTGCCTGGCATAGCGCTGGTGGAAACACCATATATTTT
>NA|many|TRBJ1-5|TRBV28
CAAEPALRDQPQHF
TGTGCCGCAGAACCGGCCCTCCGCGATCAGCCCCAGCATTTT
>NA|NA|TRBJ2-7|TRBV5-1
CASSLSGGSEQYF
TGCGCCAGCAGCCTGAGTGGGGGGTCCGAGCAGTACTTC
>NA|few|TRBJ2-1|TRBV7-9
CASSLIGAQDRTNEQFF
TGTGCCAGCAGCTTGATCGGGGCGCAGGACAGAACCAATGAGCAGTTCTTC
>NA|many|TRBJ1-1|TRBV12-3/TRBV12-4
CASRANVENTEAFF
TGTGCCAGCAGGGCCAACGTCGAGAACACTGAAGCTTTCTTT
>NA|many|TRBJ2-2|TRBV7-3
CASSRGGGELFF
TGTGCCAGCAGCCGAGGTGGCGGGGAGCTGTTTTTT
>NA|NA|TRBJ1-5|TRBV4-3
CASSQETGQGRNQPQHF
TGCGCCAGCAGCCAAGAGACCGGGCAGGGAAGGAATCAGCCCCAGCATTTT
>NA|NA|TRBJ2-3|TRBV5-1
CASSLEVRARSTDTQYF
TGCGCCAGCAGCTTGGAGGTCAGAGCCCGTAGCACAGATACGCAGTATTTT
>TRBD1|few|TRBJ2-7|TRBV20-1
CSARDRGQATYEQYF
TGCAGTGCTAGAGATCGAGGACAGGCGACCTACGAGCAGTACTTC
>TRBD1|many|TRBJ2-7|TRBV11-2
CASSFETGSEQYF
TGTGCCAGCAGCTTCGAGACAGGGTCCGAGCAGTACTTC
>NA|NA|TRBJ2-7|TRBV10-3
CAISGAEGSYEQYF
TGTGCCATCAGTGGAGCGGAAGGCTCCTACGAGCAGTACTTC
>TRBD2|NA|TRBJ2-7|TRBV4-2
CASSQRLAETYEQYF
TGTGCCAGCAGTCAAAGGCTAGCGGAGACCTACGAGCAGTACTTC
>NA|many|TRBJ2-5|TRBV5-6
CASSLLAAETQYF
TGTGCCAGCAGCTTGCTTGCGGCAGAGACCCAGTACTTC